The sequence of this TCR beta chain was determined in a study of blood T cell repertoires in COVID-19. In the original analysis: Reference gene primer amplification yielded estimated nucleated cell counts. Some clones are missing from TCRdb's copy, which holds only in-frame ones; the method was immunoSEQ multiplex PCR. From that table come the V and J calls and clone size; the DNA was used to work out D and trimming. The sample holds fewer than 150,000 clones, approximately 89% seen once. Germline V gene lookup returns CDR1 SGHRS and CDR2 YFSETQ. Trimming pared 1 base from V and 7 bases from J, leaving 5 bases between. The CDR3 consists of 12 residues.

Sequencing input: peripheral blood. The chain couples TRBV5-1 to TRBJ1-4, with D possibly being TRBD1 (5 bases). The receptor was derived from a woman aged 55-69 years with acute or convalescent COVID-19. DNA for the CDR3: TGCGCCAGCAGCTTGACAGGTGAAAAACTGTTTTTT. Its translation: CASSLTGEKLFF. Full variable domain (outside the CDR3, taken from reference TRBV5-1 and TRBJ1-4): KAGVTQTPRYLIKTRGQQVTLSCSPISGHRSVSWYQQTPGQGLQFLFEYFSETQRNKGNFPGRFSGRQFSNSRSEMNVSTLELGDSALYLCASSLTGEKLFFGSGTQLSVL.